This T cell receptor (beta chain) was profiled in a study of cytomegalovirus exposure and HLA in healthy donors. About the study: Prior work identified 95 million to 120 million unique TCR beta sequences in some 180 million T cells.

The primer mix had 60 Vbeta and 13 Jbeta primers. Authors' processing steps: Among the unique TCR beta chains that a later analysis counted, about 79 million in all, roughly 11 million were shared. TCRdb's copy holds only in-frame clones and misses some; the assay was immunoSEQ multiplex PCR. V, J and clone size were drawn from that table, and D and trimming were deduced from the DNA. The data hold around 140,000 clones, with approximately 82% observed a single time. Each donor was healthy, and each was a bone marrow donor. The source material was PBMCs. The sequence was collected from a man aged 40-49 years in good health and CMV-seronegative.

The CDR3 reads CASSPRGPYTTEAFF. The CDR3 nucleotides are TGTGCCAGCAGCCCCAGGGGGCCCTACACCACTGAAGCTTTCTTT. V and J are TRBV7-8 and TRBJ1-1; 8 nucleotides line up with TRBD1. This CDR3 region has 15 residues. Germline loops: CDR1 SGHVS, CDR2 FQNEAQ. The V gene end was trimmed by 5 bases and the J gene end by 4 bases; junction bases not matched to a gene: 9.